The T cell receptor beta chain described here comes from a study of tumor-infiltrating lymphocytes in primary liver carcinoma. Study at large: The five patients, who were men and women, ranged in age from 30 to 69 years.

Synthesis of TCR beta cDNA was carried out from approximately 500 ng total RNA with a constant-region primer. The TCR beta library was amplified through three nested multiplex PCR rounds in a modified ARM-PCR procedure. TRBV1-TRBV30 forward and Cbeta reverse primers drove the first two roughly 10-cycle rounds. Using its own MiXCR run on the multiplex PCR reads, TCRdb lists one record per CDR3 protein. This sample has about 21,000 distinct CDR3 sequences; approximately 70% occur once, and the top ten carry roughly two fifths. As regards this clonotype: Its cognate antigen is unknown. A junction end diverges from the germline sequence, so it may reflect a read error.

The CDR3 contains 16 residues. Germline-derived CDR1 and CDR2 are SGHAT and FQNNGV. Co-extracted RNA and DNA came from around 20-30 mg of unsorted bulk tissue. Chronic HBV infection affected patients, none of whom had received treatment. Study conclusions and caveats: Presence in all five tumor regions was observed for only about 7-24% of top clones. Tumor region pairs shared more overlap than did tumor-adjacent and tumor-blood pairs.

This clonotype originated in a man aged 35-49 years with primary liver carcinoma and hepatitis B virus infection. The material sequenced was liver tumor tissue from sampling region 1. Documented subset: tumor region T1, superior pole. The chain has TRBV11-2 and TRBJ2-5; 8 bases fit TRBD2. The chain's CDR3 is CTSSQTPGGGKETQHF. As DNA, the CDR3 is TGTACCAGCAGCCAAACTCCTGGCGGGGGGAAAGAAACTCAGCACTTC.